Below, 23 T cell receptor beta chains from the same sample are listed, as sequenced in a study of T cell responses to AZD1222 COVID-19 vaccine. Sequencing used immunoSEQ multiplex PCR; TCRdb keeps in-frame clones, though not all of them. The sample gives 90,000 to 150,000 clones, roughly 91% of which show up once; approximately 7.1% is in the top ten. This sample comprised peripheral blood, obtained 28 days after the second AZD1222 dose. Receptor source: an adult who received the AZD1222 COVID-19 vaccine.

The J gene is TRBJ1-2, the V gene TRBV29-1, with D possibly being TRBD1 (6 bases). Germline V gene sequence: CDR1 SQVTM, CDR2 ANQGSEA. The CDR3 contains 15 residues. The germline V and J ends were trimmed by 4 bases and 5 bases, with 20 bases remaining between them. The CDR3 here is CSVAAINRVEYGYTF. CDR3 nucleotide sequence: TGCAGCGTTGCGGCCATCAACAGGGTCGAGTATGGCTACACCTTC.

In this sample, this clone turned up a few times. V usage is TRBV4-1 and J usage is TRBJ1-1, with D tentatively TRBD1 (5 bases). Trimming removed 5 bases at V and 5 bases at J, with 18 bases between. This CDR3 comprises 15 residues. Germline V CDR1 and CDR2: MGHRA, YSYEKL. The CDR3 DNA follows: TGCGCCAGCAGCTCTCGAGAGGGGCTTGGGACTGAAGCTTTCTTT. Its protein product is CASSSREGLGTEAFF.

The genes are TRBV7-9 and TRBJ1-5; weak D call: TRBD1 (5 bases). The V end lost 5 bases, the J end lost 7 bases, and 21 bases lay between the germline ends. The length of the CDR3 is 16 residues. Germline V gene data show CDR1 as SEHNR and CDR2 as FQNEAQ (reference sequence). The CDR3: CASSGGLRGGSQPQHF. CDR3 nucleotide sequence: TGTGCCAGCAGCGGCGGCCTCCGGGGGGGAAGCCAGCCCCAGCATTTT.

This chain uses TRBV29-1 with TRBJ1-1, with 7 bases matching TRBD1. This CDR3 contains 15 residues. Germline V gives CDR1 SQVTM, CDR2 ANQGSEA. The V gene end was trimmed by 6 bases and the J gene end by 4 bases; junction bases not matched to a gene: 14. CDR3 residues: CSVINRGFGGTEAFF. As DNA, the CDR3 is TGCAGCGTGATTAACAGGGGTTTTGGTGGCACTGAAGCTTTCTTT.

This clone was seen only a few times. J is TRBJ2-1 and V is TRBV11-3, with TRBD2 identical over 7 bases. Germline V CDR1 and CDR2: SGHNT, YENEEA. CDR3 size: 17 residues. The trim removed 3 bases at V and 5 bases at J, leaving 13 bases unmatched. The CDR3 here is CASSFLWTGGGNNEQFF. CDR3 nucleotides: TGTGCCAGCAGCTTTTTGTGGACGGGGGGAGGGAACAATGAGCAGTTCTTC.

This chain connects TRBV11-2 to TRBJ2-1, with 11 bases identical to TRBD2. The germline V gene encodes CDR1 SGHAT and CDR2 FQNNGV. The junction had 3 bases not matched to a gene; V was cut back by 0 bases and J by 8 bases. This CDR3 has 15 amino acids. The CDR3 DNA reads TGTGCCAGCAGCTTAGAAATAGCGGGAGGGCATGAGCAGTTCTTC. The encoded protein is CASSLEIAGGHEQFF.

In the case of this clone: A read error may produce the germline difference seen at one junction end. The CDR3 loop is CASIRDLPNYGYTF. The DNA of the CDR3 is TGTGCTAGCATCAGGGACTTACCGAACTATGGCTACACCTTC. This chain joins TRBV7-7 and TRBJ1-2; D might be TRBD1 (5 bases). The CDR3 has 14 amino acids. Germline loops: CDR1 SSHAT, CDR2 FNYEAQ (reference sequence).

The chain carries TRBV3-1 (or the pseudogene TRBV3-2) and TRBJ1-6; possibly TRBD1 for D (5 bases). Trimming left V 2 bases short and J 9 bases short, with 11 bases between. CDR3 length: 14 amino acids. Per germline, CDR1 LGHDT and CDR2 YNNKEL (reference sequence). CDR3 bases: TGTGCCAGCAGCCAATTTGGGGCATCTTCACCCCTCCACTTT. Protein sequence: CASSQFGASSPLHF.

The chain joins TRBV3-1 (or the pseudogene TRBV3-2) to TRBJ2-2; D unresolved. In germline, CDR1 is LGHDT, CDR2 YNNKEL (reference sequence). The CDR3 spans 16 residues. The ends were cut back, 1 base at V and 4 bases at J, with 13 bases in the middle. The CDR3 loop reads CASSQGGHTLTGELFF. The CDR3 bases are TGTGCCAGCAGCCAAGGGGGTCATACCCTCACCGGGGAGCTGTTTTTT.

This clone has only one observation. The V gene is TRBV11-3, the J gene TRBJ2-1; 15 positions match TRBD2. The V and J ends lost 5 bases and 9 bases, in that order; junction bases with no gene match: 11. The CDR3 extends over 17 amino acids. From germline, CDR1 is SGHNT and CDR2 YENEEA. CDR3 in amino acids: CASSPWTSGRASGEQFF. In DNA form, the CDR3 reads TGTGCCAGCAGCCCATGGACTAGCGGGAGGGCCTCCGGTGAGCAGTTCTTC.

CDR3 coding DNA: TGCGCCAGCAGCCCAGACGGACAGGGGGCTTCTACCACTGAAGCTTTCTTT. It codes for CASSPDGQGASTTEAFF. This chain links TRBV5-1 with TRBJ1-1; 11 positions match TRBD1. Germline lookup yields CDR1 SGHRS and CDR2 YFSETQ. This CDR3 comprises 17 residues. Unmatched junction bases numbered 12, after V lost 4 bases and J lost 4 bases.

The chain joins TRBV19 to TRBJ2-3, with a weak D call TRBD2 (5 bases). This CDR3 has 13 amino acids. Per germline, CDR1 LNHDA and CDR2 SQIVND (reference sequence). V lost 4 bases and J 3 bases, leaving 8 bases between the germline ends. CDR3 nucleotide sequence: TGTGCCAGTAGTAGGACTTGGACAGATACGCAGTATTTT. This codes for CASSRTWTDTQYF.

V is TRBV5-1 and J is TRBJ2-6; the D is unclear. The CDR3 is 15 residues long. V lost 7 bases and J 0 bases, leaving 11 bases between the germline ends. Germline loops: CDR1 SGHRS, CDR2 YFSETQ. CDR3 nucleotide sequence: TGCGCCAGCCTACCGACCAGCTCTGGGGCCAACGTCCTGACTTTC. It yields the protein CASLPTSSGANVLTF.

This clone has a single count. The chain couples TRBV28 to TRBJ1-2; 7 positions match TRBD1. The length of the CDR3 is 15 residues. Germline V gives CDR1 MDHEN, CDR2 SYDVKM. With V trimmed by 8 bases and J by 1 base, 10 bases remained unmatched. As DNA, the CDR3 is TGTGCCAGCCTCCGGGACAGAAGCCTTAACTATGGCTACACCTTC. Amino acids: CASLRDRSLNYGYTF.

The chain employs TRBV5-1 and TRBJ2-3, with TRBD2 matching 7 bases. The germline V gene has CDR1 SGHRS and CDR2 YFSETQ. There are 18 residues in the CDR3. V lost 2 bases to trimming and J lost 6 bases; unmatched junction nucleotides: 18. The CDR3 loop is CASSLAVYRPSGTDTQYF. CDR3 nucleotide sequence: TGCGCCAGCAGCTTAGCGGTTTACCGGCCTAGCGGTACGGATACGCAGTATTTT.

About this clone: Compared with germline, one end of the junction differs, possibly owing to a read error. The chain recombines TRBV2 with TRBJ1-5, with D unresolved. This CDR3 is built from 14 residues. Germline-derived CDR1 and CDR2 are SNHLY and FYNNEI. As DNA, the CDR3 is TGTGCCAGCAGTGGAGTAACTGGGAATCGGCCCCAGCATTTT. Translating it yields CASSGVTGNRPQHF.

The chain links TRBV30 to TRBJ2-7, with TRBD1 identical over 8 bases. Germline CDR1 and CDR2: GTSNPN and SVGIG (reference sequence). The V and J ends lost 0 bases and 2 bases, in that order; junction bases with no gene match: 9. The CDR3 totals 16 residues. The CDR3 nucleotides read TGTGCCTGGAGTGTACTTTTTAGGACAGGGACCTACGAGCAGTACTTC. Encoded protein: CAWSVLFRTGTYEQYF.

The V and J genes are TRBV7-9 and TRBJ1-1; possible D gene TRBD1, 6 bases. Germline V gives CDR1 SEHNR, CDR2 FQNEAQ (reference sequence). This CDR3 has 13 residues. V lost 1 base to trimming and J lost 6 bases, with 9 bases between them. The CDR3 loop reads CASSLEQGPEAFF. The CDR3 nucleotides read TGTGCCAGCAGCTTAGAACAGGGACCTGAAGCTTTCTTT.

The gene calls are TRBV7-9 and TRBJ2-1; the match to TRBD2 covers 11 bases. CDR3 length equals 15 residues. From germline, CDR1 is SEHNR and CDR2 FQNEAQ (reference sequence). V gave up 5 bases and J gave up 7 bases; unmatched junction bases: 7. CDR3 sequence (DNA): TGTGCCAGCAGCAAAACTAGCGGGAGTATGAATGAGCAGTTCTTC. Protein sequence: CASSKTSGSMNEQFF.

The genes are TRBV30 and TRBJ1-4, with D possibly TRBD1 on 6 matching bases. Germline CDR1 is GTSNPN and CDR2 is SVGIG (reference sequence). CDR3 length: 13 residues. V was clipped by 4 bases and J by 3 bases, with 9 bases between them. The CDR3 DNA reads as TGTGCCTGGACGGGGGCGTCTAATGAAAAACTGTTTTTT. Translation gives CAWTGASNEKLFF.

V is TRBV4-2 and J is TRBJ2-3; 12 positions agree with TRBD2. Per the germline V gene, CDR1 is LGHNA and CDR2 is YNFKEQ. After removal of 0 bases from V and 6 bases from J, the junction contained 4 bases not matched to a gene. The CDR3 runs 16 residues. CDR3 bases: TGTGCCAGCAGCCAAGATCTTCTAGCGGGGGGGGATACGCAGTATTTT. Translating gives CASSQDLLAGGDTQYF.

The CDR3 loop is CASSSGGVDYGYTF. CDR3 coding DNA: TGTGCCAGCAGCTCCGGAGGGGTCGATTATGGCTACACCTTC. The chain couples TRBV3-1 (or the pseudogene TRBV3-2) to TRBJ1-2, with D perhaps TRBD1 (5 bases). CDR3 size: 14 residues. Trimming took off 5 bases at V and 5 bases at J, with 15 bases between the two ends. From germline, CDR1 is LGHDT and CDR2 YNNKEL (reference sequence).

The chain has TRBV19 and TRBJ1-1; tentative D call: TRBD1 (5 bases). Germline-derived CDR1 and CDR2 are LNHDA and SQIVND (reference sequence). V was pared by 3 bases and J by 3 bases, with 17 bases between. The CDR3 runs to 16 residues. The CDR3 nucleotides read TGTGCCAGTAGTATGGGTAGGGGTAGATTGGACACTGAAGCTTTCTTT. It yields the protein CASSMGRGRLDTEAFF.